The 22 T cell receptor beta chains reported below all come from one sample, sequenced in a study of type 1 regulatory T cells. A single record per CDR3 protein comes from TCRdb applying MiXCR to the reads. The table lists 14,000 to 15,000 distinct CDR3 sequences, roughly an eighth of them singletons. Their antigens are not known. The sequenced material came from cultured T cells, either the whole culture or a sorted T cell fraction (not recorded which). These receptors all come from a human donor in good health.

The rearrangement uses TRBV20-1 and TRBJ2-1; 8 bases align to TRBD2. Germline CDR1 and CDR2: DFQATT and SNEGSKA (reference sequence). The CDR3 has 13 amino acids. V dropped 5 bases and J dropped 2; count of bases not matched to a gene: 2. CDR3 region: CSAGGLAYNEQFF. CDR3 nucleotide sequence: TGCAGTGCTGGGGGACTAGCCTACAATGAGCAGTTCTTC.

For this clonotype: A much more abundant neighbour one base away suggests this may be a read error. The chain employs TRBV18 and TRBJ1-5; 7 bases align to TRBD1. Germline CDR1 and CDR2: KGHSH and LQKENI. The CDR3 runs to 14 residues. J lost 7 bases, V lost 10 bases, and 13 bases had no gene match. The CDR3 protein is CANSRQGSEQPQHF. In DNA, the CDR3 is TGTGCCAACTCTCGACAGGGATCGGAACAGCCCCAGCATTTT.

V gene TRBV20-1 combines with J gene TRBJ2-5; D perhaps matches TRBD2 (6 bases). This CDR3 is built from 13 residues. Germline CDR1 and CDR2: DFQATT and SNEGSKA (reference sequence). Trimming pared 2 bases from V and 2 bases from J, leaving 9 bases between. CDR3 sequence reads: CSARRDSQETQYF. CDR3 in DNA: TGCAGTGCTAGAAGGGACTCACAAGAGACCCAGTACTTC.

This clonotype came up many times. The chain uses TRBV11-2 and TRBJ2-1, with D unresolved. The germline CDR1 and CDR2 sequences are SGHAT and FQNNGV. V lost 1 base, J lost 9 bases, and 16 bases lay in between. The CDR3 consists of 15 residues. CDR3: CASSLAFSYLPEQFF. For the CDR3, the DNA is TGTGCCAGCAGCTTAGCTTTTAGTTATCTCCCTGAGCAGTTCTTC.

The table lists this clonotype with many counts. The J gene is TRBJ2-7, the V gene TRBV7-9; D gene uncertain. Germline CDR1 SEHNR, CDR2 FQNEAQ (reference sequence). CDR3 length equals 12 residues. Trimming removed 1 base at V and 6 bases at J, with 7 bases between. The CDR3 loop reads CASSLGQSEQYF. In DNA, the CDR3 is TGTGCCAGCAGCTTAGGACAAAGCGAGCAGTACTTC.

This clonotype was detected ten times or more. This chain joins TRBV4-2 and TRBJ1-2; D unclear. Trimming took 1 base from V and 4 from J, leaving 13 bases between them. Germline assignment: CDR1 LGHNA and CDR2 YNFKEQ. The CDR3 totals 15 residues. The CDR3 sequence is CASSQVRDSSYGYTF. In DNA form, the CDR3 reads TGTGCCAGCAGCCAAGTCCGTGATTCCTCCTATGGCTACACCTTC.

This clonotype was recorded at least ten times. This sequence joins TRBV12-3 or TRBV12-4 and TRBJ2-7; D gene unclear. CDR3 length: 15 amino acids. The V end was cut by 6 bases, the J end by 0 bases, with 15 bases between. This chain's CDR3 is CASSSDPRSSYEQYF. The CDR3, as DNA: TGTGCCAGCAGCTCCGACCCTCGAAGCTCCTACGAGCAGTACTTC.

This clonotype ranks as large. J is TRBJ2-6 and V is TRBV6-6; D unclear. The ends were cut back, 9 bases at V and 0 bases at J, with 6 bases in the middle. Germline V CDR1 and CDR2: MNHNY, SVGAGI (reference sequence). This CDR3 comprises 13 residues. CDR3 in amino acids: CASVLSGANVLTF. The CDR3 nucleotides are TGTGCCAGTGTACTCTCTGGGGCCAACGTCCTGACTTTC.

This clonotype has ten or more counts. The J gene is TRBJ2-1, the V gene TRBV7-6; TRBD2 aligns across 9 bases. This CDR3 contains 16 residues. The germline CDR1 and CDR2 sequences are SGHVS and FNYEAQ. J lost 6 bases, V lost 5 bases, and 11 bases had no gene match. The CDR3 nucleotides read TGTGCCAGCAGCAAAGTCGGGACTAGCACCCCCAATGAGCAGTTCTTC. As protein: CASSKVGTSTPNEQFF. The whole variable domain, remainder taken from reference TRBV7-6 and TRBJ2-1, is GAGVSQSPRYKVTKRGQDVALRCDPISGHVSLYWYRQALGQGPEFLTYFNYEAQQDKSGLPNDRFSAERPEGSISTLTIQRTEQRDSAMYRCASSKVGTSTPNEQFFGPGTRLTVL.

Ten or more counts support this clonotype. The chain employs TRBV28 and TRBJ2-7, with a tentative D call TRBD1 (6 bases). The CDR3 is made up of 15 amino acids. The V end was cut by 3 bases, the J end by 1 base, with 13 bases between. Germline V CDR1 and CDR2: MDHEN, SYDVKM. The CDR3 DNA follows: TGTGCCAGCAGTTTGTTTAACAGGGTTTCCTACGAGCAGTACTTC. Translated: CASSLFNRVSYEQYF.

Many counts were recorded for this clonotype. V usage is TRBV5-1 and J usage is TRBJ1-2, with unresolved D. V lost 5 bases, J lost 2 bases, and 13 bases lay in between. The CDR3 extends over 14 amino acids. The germline V gene has CDR1 SGHRS and CDR2 YFSETQ. The chain's CDR3 is CASSETPGNYGYTF. The CDR3 region has the DNA TGCGCCAGCAGTGAAACACCGGGGAACTATGGCTACACCTTC.

This clonotype is judged medium-sized. The J gene is TRBJ1-1, the V gene TRBV6-6; D is undetermined. The CDR3 has 14 amino acids. Trimming took 5 bases from V and 1 from J, leaving 11 bases between them. Germline V gives CDR1 MNHNY, CDR2 SVGAGI (reference sequence). The CDR3 region is CASSDPGGNTEAFF. As DNA, the CDR3 is TGTGCCAGCAGTGACCCCGGCGGGAACACTGAAGCTTTCTTT.

The sample holds many counts of this clonotype. This sequence joins TRBV5-1 and TRBJ2-7; 12 nucleotides align to TRBD2. Germline CDR1 is SGHRS and CDR2 is YFSETQ. With 4 bases clipped from V and 4 bases from J, the junction kept 6 bases outside the gene matches. The CDR3 length is 15 residues. In DNA, the CDR3 is TGCGCCAGCAGCCCCGGGACTAGCGGGTTGTACGAGCAGTACTTC. Its translation: CASSPGTSGLYEQYF.

This clonotype came up many times. The V and J genes are TRBV18 and TRBJ1-3; D uncertain. V was clipped by 4 bases and J by 0 bases, with 4 bases between them. In germline, CDR1 is KGHSH, CDR2 LQKENI. The length of the CDR3 is 13 residues. Here the CDR3 reads CASSQGSGNTIYF. The CDR3 nucleotides are TGTGCCAGCTCACAGGGCTCTGGAAACACCATATATTTT.

The chain joins TRBV9 to TRBJ2-1, with TRBD1 matching over 9 bases. Germline V lookup: CDR1 SGDLS, CDR2 YYNGEE. The CDR3 contains 17 residues. J gave up 8 bases and V 0 bases, and 12 bases lay outside the gene matches. This CDR3 is CASSVVVSGTGRDEQFF. The CDR3 DNA reads TGTGCCAGCAGCGTAGTCGTCTCAGGGACAGGGAGGGATGAGCAGTTCTTC.

This clonotype was observed at least ten times. J is TRBJ1-5 and V is TRBV30; the D gene is possibly TRBD1 (5 bases). Germline values: CDR1 GTSNPN, CDR2 SVGIG (reference sequence). Trimming took 1 base from V and 3 from J, leaving 7 bases between them. CDR3 length equals 13 residues. The chain's CDR3 is CAWSDGHNQPQHF. CDR3 bases: TGTGCCTGGAGTGACGGACACAATCAGCCCCAGCATTTT.

The table lists this clonotype with many counts. A much larger clonotype is one base distant, so this may be a read error. The conserved phenylalanine or tryptophan normally closing the CDR3 is absent here, so this likely arose from a read error. The chain uses TRBV12-3 or TRBV12-4 and TRBJ1-1; D might be TRBD1 (5 bases). Trimming pared 3 bases from V and 4 bases from J, leaving 9 bases between. The CDR3 contains 13 residues. The CDR3: CASSLGGGTEAFL. DNA of the CDR3: TGTGCCAGCAGTTTGGGGGGGGGCACTGAAGCTTTCCTT.

This clonotype was counted at least ten times. This chain links TRBV5-1 with TRBJ2-1, with 13 bases lining up with TRBD2. The trim removed 5 bases at V and 4 bases at J, leaving 12 bases unmatched. CDR1 is SGHRS, CDR2 YFSETQ, per germline. The CDR3 is 18 residues long. This chain's CDR3 is CASSPTPLAGGTYNEQFF. The CDR3 DNA reads TGCGCCAGCAGTCCGACCCCACTAGCGGGAGGGACTTACAATGAGCAGTTCTTC. Complete variable domain (other parts from reference TRBV5-1 and TRBJ2-1): KAGVTQTPRYLIKTRGQQVTLSCSPISGHRSVSWYQQTPGQGLQFLFEYFSETQRNKGNFPGRFSGRQFSNSRSEMNVSTLELGDSALYLCASSPTPLAGGTYNEQFFGPGTRLTVL.

This clonotype appeared once. A junction boundary mismatches the germline segment, possibly from a read error. This chain connects TRBV9 to TRBJ2-2, with D hard to call. The germline gives CDR1 SGDLS, CDR2 YYNGEE. The CDR3 length is 15 residues. DNA for the CDR3: TGTGCCAGCGGCGTATTTAGCATTGGGACCGGGGAGCTGTTTTTT. Translated: CASGVFSIGTGELFF.

This clonotype came up many times. The V gene is TRBV12-3 or TRBV12-4, the J gene TRBJ2-7; no reliable D call. V was shortened by 5 bases and J by 6 bases, with 11 bases between the two germline ends. The CDR3 runs 12 residues. In nucleotides, the CDR3 is TGTGCCAGCAGTGCAGACTTCGGCGAGCAGTACTTC. This translates into CASSADFGEQYF.

This clonotype has just a few counts. A much larger clone lies one base from this, so it may be a read error. Written as DNA, the CDR3 is TGTGCCAGCAGTTGCTTCCCCATTTTT. Amino acids: CASSCFPIF. V gene TRBV6-2 or TRBV6-3 combines with J gene TRBJ2-2, with D unclear. The CDR3 has 9 amino acids. Germline assignment: CDR1 MNHEY and CDR2 SVGEGT.

This clonotype occurred a few times. This may come from a read error, since a much larger clone is one base off. V gene TRBV28 combines with J gene TRBJ2-6; D might be TRBD2 (6 bases). Germline lookup yields CDR1 MDHEN and CDR2 SYDVKM. The CDR3 is 19 amino acids. CDR3 sequence: CASRGIRGTVRSGASVLTF. CDR3 bases: TGTGCCAGCAGGGGAATACGCGGGACCGTTCGCTCTGGGGCCAGCGTCCTGACTTTC.